These 5 T cell receptor beta chains were all obtained from the same sample, sequenced in a study of blood T cell repertoires in COVID-19. Assay used: immunoSEQ multiplex PCR; TCRdb lists only in-frame clones, some missing. Here the sample spans about 180,000 clones, 70% to 90% being singletons. The sample comprised peripheral blood. Every receptor here comes from a young woman with active or convalescent COVID-19.

This chain uses TRBV4-2 with TRBJ1-6; D is unresolved. Looked up from germline, CDR1 is LGHNA and CDR2 is YNFKEQ. V dropped 0 bases and J dropped 8 bases, with 11 bases sitting between them. This CDR3 is 15 amino acids long. This CDR3 reads CASSQESREDSPLHF. Written as DNA, the CDR3 is TGTGCCAGCAGCCAAGAATCGAGGGAGGATTCACCCCTCCACTTT.

DNA for the CDR3: TGCGCCAGCAGCTCTACTAGCGGGAGTTGGGAGCAGTACTTC. This encodes CASSSTSGSWEQYF. V is TRBV5-1 and J is TRBJ2-7; TRBD2 aligns across 11 bases. The germline gives CDR1 SGHRS, CDR2 YFSETQ. The CDR3 covers 14 residues. V gave up 3 bases and J gave up 7 bases; unmatched junction bases: 6. The full variable domain, its missing parts supplied by reference TRBV5-1 and TRBJ2-7, is KAGVTQTPRYLIKTRGQQVTLSCSPISGHRSVSWYQQTPGQGLQFLFEYFSETQRNKGNFPGRFSGRQFSNSRSEMNVSTLELGDSALYLCASSSTSGSWEQYFGPGTRLTVT.

This CDR3 reads CASSRGRGDYGYTF. CDR3 DNA: TGTGCCAGTAGTCGAGGCAGGGGAGACTATGGCTACACCTTC. V usage is TRBV19 and J usage is TRBJ1-2; the D gene is possibly TRBD1 (6 bases). Trimming left V 5 bases short and J 3 bases short, with 13 bases between. Germline CDR1 reads LNHDA; CDR2 reads SQIVND (reference sequence). This CDR3 is 14 amino acids long.

The gene calls are TRBV4-1 and TRBJ1-2, with TRBD1 matching over 8 bases. The V gene end was trimmed by 4 bases and the J gene end by 2 bases; junction bases not matched to a gene: 6. Germline CDR1 MGHRA, CDR2 YSYEKL. The CDR3 loop spans 15 amino acids. The CDR3 here is CASSPGQGVNYGYTF. CDR3 in DNA: TGCGCCAGCAGCCCAGGACAGGGCGTGAACTATGGCTACACCTTC.

In its sample, this clone was seen once. The CDR3 DNA is TGTGCCAGCAGTCACGGGACAGGGGCTCCCTATGGCTACACCTTC. This encodes CASSHGTGAPYGYTF. The chain recombines TRBV28 with TRBJ1-2; 10 bases line up with TRBD1. The CDR3 consists of 15 residues. Trimming at V came to 5 bases and at J to 4 bases, leaving 7 bases not matched to a gene. CDR1 MDHEN and CDR2 SYDVKM come from the germline V gene.